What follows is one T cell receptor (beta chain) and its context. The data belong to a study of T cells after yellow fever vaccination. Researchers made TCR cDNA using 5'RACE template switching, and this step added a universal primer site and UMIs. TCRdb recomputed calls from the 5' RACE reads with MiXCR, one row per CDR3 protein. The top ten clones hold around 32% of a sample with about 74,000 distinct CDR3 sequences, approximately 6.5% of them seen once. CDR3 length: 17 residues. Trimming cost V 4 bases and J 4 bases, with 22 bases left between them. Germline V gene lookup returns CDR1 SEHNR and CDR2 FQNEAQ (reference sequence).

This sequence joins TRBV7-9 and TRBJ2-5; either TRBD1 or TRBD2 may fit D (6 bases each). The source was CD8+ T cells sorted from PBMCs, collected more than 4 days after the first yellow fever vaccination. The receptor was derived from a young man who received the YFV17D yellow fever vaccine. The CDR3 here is CASSSRGLEEERETQYF. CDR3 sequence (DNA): TGTGCCAGCAGCTCTCGGGGGCTAGAGGAGGAGCGAGAGACCCAGTACTTC.